Sequencing of this TCR beta chain was carried out in a study of cytomegalovirus exposure and HLA in healthy donors. General study points: Diagnosis of cytomegalovirus status made by the classifier reportedly showed high specificity and sensitivity. The study assumed roughly uniform donor sequencing depth for presence/absence analyses.

The PCR used 60 Vbeta and 13 Jbeta primers. Sequencing was performed with immunoSEQ multiplex PCR; in TCRdb, only in-frame clones are kept and a portion is missing. The table records some 120,000 clones, 65% to 90% of them present only once. Worth noting for this clone: Antigen specificity is unknown.

Germline V CDR1 and CDR2: LNHDA, SQIVND (reference sequence). V was trimmed by 1 base and J by 0 bases, leaving 20 bases between them. The CDR3 is 19 amino acids. The V and J genes are TRBV19 and TRBJ2-3; D might be TRBD2 (6 bases). This TCR derives from a male donor in good health and CMV-seropositive. Sequenced: PBMCs. The CDR3 DNA reads TGTGCCAGTAGTATAGGATTTTCTGAGGGGACTCCTAGCACAGATACGCAGTATTTT. This codes for CASSIGFSEGTPSTDTQYF.